This TCR beta chain originates from a study of PD-L1 blockade in urothelial cancer. Looking at the study overall: Men with urothelial cancer arising in the bladder made up about 85% of the roughly 30 patients. A median blood sample held approximately 150,000 T cells and under 85,000 unique TCRs. Broader study findings: For durable-benefit patients, tumor-associated blood clones expanded more at 3 weeks.

Produced via immunoSEQ multiplex PCR; TCRdb's table is partial and in-frame only. The sample holds 35,000 to 45,000 clones, 75% to 95% seen once. As concerns this clone: Its antigen is not known.

V lost 3 bases and J lost 0; bases outside the gene matches: 2. From germline, CDR1 is LNHDA and CDR2 SQIVND (reference sequence). The CDR3 length is 14 residues. The time point is: peripheral blood 6 weeks after treatment start. Patients suffered from locally advanced or metastatic urothelial carcinoma. Sequencing used PBMCs, obtained around atezolizumab (anti-PD-L1) treatment. This receptor was identified in a man between 65 and 85 years old with urothelial cancer. The chain has TRBV19 and TRBJ2-7; the match to TRBD1 covers 7 bases. The CDR3 spells CASSIRGSSYEQYF. CDR3 nucleotides: TGTGCCAGTAGTATCAGGGGGAGCTCCTACGAGCAGTACTTC.